What follows describes a single T cell receptor (beta chain). Its antigen is unknown. Primers: 60 Vbeta forward and 13 Jbeta reverse. Data came from immunoSEQ multiplex PCR; TCRdb stores just in-frame clones and leaves some out. The sample consists of fewer than 200,000 clones, about 80% of them appearing once. This sample is drawn from a study of cytomegalovirus exposure and HLA in healthy donors. Study results and caveats: A later look showed TCR association rates differing by HLA locus, highest for DRB1 and lowest for HLA-C. Analysis performed later found roughly 17,000 TCR beta sequences associated with HLA alleles at 0.05 false discovery rate.

The germline gives CDR1 MDHEN, CDR2 SYDVKM. Trimming removed 8 bases from V and 2 bases from J; junction bases left unmatched: 14. The CDR3 consists of 16 residues. The chain recombines TRBV28 with TRBJ2-5; TRBD1 agrees at 7 bases. This receptor was obtained from a woman in her fifties or sixties in good health and CMV-seronegative. The sample consisted of PBMCs. Here the CDR3 reads CASATRDSRKQETQYF. DNA of the CDR3: TGTGCCAGCGCTACCCGGGACAGCCGGAAGCAAGAGACCCAGTACTTC. The full variable domain, in which reference TRBV28 and TRBJ2-5 provide the parts outside the CDR3, is DVKVTQSSRYLVKRTGEKVFLECVQDMDHENMFWYRQDPGLGLRLIYFSYDVKMKEKGDIPEGYSVSREKKERFSLILESASTNQTSMYLCASATRDSRKQETQYFGPGTRLLVL.